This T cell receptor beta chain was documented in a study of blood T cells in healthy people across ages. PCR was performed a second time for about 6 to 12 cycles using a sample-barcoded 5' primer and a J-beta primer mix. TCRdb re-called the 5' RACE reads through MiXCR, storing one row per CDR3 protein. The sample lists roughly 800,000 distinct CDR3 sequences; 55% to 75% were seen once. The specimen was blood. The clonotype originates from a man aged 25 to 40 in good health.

As DNA, the CDR3 is TGCAGCGTGGCGGGACAGGGTTATGGCTACACCTTC. Protein sequence: CSVAGQGYGYTF. The rearrangement links TRBV29-1 to TRBJ1-2; 9 nucleotides agree with TRBD1. The V gene's germline CDR1 is SQVTM and CDR2 ANQGSEA. V lost 6 bases, J lost 5 bases, and 4 bases stayed unmatched. CDR3 length: 12 residues.